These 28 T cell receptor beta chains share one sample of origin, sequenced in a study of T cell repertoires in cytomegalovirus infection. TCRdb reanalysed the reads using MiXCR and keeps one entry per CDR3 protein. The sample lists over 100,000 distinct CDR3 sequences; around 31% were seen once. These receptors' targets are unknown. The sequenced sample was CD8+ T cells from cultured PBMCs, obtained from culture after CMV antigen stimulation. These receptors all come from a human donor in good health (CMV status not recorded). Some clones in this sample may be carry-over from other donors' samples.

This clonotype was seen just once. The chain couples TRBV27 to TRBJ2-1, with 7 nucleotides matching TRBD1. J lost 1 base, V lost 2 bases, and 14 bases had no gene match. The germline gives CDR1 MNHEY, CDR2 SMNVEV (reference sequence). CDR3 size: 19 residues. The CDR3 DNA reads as TGTGCCAGCAGTTTAGGGACCTTAGCGAGGGGGCCTTCCTACAATGAGCAGTTCTTC. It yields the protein CASSLGTLARGPSYNEQFF.

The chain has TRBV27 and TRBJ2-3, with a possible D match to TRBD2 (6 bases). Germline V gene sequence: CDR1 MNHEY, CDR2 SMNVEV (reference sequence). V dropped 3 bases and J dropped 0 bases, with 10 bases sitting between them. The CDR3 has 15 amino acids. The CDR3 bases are TGTGCCAGCAGTTTCTACGGGACTAGCACAGATACGCAGTATTTT. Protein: CASSFYGTSTDTQYF.

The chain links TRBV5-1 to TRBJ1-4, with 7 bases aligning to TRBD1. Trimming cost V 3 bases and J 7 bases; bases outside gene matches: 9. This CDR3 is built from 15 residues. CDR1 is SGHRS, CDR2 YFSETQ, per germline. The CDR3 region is CASSSNTGAGEKLFF. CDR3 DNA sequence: TGCGCCAGCAGCTCGAACACAGGGGCTGGTGAAAAACTGTTTTTT.

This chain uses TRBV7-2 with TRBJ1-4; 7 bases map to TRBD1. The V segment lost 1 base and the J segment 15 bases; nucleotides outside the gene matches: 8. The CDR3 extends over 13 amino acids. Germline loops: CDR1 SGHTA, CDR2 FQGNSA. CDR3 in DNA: TGTGCCAGCAGCTTAGACCGGACAGGTTCTATGTTTTTT. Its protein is CASSLDRTGSMFF.

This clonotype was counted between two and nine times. The CDR3: CASSYTGVPLTTEAFF. The CDR3 DNA sequence: TGTGCCAGCAGCTATACAGGGGTCCCTCTAACCACTGAAGCTTTCTTT. The genes are TRBV7-2 and TRBJ1-1; 7 nucleotides line up with TRBD1. The CDR3 loop spans 16 amino acids. J lost 4 bases, V lost 4 bases, and 12 bases had no gene match. Germline V gene data show CDR1 as SGHTA and CDR2 as FQGNSA.

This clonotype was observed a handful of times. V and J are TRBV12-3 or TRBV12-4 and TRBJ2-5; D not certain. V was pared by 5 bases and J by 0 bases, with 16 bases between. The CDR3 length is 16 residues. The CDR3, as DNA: TGTGCCAGCAGTCAGACGTCGGGCAGTTACCAAGAGACCCAGTACTTC. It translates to CASSQTSGSYQETQYF.

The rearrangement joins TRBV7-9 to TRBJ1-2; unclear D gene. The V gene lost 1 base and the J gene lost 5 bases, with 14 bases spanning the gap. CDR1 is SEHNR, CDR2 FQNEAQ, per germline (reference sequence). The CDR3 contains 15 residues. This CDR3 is CASSLDAGFLYGYTF. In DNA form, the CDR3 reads TGTGCCAGCAGCTTAGACGCGGGATTCTTATATGGCTACACCTTC.

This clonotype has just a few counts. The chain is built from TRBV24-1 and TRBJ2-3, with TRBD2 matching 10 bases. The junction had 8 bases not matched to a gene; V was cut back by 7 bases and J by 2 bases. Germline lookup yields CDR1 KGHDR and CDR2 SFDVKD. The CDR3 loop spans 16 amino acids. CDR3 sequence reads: CATSSDGLADTDTQYF. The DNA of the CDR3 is TGTGCCACCAGCTCAGATGGACTAGCGGACACAGATACGCAGTATTTT.

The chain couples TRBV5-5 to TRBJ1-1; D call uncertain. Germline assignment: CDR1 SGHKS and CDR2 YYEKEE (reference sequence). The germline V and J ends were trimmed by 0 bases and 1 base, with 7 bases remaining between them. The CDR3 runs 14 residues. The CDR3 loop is CASSLASENTEAFF. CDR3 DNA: TGTGCCAGCAGCTTGGCTTCGGAGAACACTGAAGCTTTCTTT.

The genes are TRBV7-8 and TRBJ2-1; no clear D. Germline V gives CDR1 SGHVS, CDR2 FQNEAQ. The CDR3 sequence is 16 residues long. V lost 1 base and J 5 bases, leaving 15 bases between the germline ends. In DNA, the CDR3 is TGTGCCAGCAGCTTAGTCTTTAGGGTCGATCACAATGAGCAGTTCTTC. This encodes CASSLVFRVDHNEQFF.

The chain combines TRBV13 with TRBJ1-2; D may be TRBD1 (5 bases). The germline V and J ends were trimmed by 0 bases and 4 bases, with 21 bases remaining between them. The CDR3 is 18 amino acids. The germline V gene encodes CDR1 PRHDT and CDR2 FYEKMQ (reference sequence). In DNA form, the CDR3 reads TGTGCCAGCAGCTTAGGCCGCAGGGACCGAGTAACGGGCTATGGCTACACCTTC. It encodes CASSLGRRDRVTGYGYTF.

The CDR3 here is CSATGTGVVVEAFF. The CDR3 coding sequence is TGCAGTGCAACCGGGACAGGGGTGGTTGTTGAGGCTTTCTTT. V usage is TRBV20-1 and J usage is TRBJ1-1; 10 bases fit TRBD1. Germline V gives CDR1 DFQATT, CDR2 SNEGSKA (reference sequence). V shed 6 bases, J shed 11 bases, and the junction held 15 bases outside the gene matches. This CDR3 contains 14 residues.

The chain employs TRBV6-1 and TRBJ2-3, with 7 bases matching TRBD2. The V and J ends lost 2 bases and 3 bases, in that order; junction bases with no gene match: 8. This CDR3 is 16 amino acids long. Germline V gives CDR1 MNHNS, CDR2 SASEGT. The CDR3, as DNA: TGTGCCAGCAGTGAATTTGGTGTGGGGGGGACAGATACGCAGTATTTT. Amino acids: CASSEFGVGGTDTQYF.

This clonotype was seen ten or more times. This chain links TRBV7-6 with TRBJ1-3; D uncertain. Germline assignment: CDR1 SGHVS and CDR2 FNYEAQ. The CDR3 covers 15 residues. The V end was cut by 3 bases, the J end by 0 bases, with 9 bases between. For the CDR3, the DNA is TGTGCCAGCAGCTTGGGTCAGGACTCTGGAAACACCATATATTTT. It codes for CASSLGQDSGNTIYF. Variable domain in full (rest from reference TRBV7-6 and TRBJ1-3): GAGVSQSPRYKVTKRGQDVALRCDPISGHVSLYWYRQALGQGPEFLTYFNYEAQQDKSGLPNDRFSAERPEGSISTLTIQRTEQRDSAMYRCASSLGQDSGNTIYFGEGSWLTVV.

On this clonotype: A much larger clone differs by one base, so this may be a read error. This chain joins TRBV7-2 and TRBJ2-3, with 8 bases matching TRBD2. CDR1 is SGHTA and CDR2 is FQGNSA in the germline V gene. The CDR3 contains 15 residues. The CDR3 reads CASCFAGGPPDTQYF. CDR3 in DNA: TGTGCCAGCTGCTTTGCGGGGGGACCTCCGGATACGCAGTATTTT.

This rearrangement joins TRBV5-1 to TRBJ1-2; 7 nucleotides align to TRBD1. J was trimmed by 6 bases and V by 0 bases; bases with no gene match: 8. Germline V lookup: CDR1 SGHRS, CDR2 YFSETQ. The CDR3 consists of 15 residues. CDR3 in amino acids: CASSLAGTAIDGYTF. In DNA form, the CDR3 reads TGCGCCAGCAGCTTGGCCGGGACAGCCATCGATGGCTACACCTTC.

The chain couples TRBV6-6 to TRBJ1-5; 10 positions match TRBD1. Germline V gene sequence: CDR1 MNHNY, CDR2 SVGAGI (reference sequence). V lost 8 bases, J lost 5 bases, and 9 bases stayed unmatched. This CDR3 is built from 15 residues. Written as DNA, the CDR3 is TGTGCCAGCCTGGACGGGACAGGGGATCATCAGCCCCAGCATTTT. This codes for CASLDGTGDHQPQHF.

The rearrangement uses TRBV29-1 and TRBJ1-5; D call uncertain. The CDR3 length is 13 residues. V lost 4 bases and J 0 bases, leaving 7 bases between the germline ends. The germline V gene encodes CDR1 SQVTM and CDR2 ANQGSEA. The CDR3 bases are TGCAGCGTTGTGGCGGATAGCAATCAGCCCCAGCATTTT. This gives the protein CSVVADSNQPQHF.

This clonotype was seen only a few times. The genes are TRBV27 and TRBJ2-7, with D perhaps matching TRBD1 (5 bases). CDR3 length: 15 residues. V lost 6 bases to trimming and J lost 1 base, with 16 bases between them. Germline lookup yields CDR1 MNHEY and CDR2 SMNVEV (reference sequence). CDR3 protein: CASSETGLGSYEQYF. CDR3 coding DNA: TGTGCCAGCAGCGAAACAGGCCTTGGGTCCTACGAGCAGTACTTC.

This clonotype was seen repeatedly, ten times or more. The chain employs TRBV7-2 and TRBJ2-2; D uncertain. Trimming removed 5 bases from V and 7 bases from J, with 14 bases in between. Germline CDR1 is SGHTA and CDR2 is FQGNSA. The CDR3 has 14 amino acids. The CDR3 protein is CASSQRFLSGELFF. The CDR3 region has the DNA TGTGCCAGCAGCCAACGGTTTCTAAGCGGGGAGCTGTTTTTT.

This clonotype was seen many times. In DNA form, the CDR3 reads TGTGCCAGCAGTATGGAGTGGTACGAGCAGTACTTC. Protein sequence: CASSMEWYEQYF. The gene calls are TRBV7-2 and TRBJ2-7; no firm D call. The CDR3 is 12 amino acids. Germline CDR1 and CDR2: SGHTA and FQGNSA. The V end lost 6 bases, the J end lost 4 bases, and 10 bases lay between the germline ends.

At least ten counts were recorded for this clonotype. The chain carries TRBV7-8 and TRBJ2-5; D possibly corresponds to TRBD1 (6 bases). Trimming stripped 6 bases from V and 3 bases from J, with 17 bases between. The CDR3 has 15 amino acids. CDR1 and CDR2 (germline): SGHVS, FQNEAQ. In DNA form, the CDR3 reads TGTGCCAGCAGGCCACCGGGACAAAGGAAAGAGACCCAGTACTTC. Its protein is CASRPPGQRKETQYF.

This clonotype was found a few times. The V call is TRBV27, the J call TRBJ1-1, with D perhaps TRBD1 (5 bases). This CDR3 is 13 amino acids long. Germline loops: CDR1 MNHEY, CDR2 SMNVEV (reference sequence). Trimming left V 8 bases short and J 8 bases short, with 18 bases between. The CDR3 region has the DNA TGTGCCAGCCTCGGACCGTGGGGCATCGAAGCTTTCTTT. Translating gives CASLGPWGIEAFF.

The DNA for the CDR3 is TGTGCCAGCGGGGGGGTGGACCAACAGCAGTTCTTC. Protein sequence: CASGGVDQQQFF. The chain recombines TRBV9 with TRBJ2-1; 7 nucleotides align to TRBD2. With V trimmed by 7 bases and J by 11 bases, 9 bases remained unmatched. Germline CDR1 is SGDLS and CDR2 is YYNGEE. The CDR3 has 12 residues.

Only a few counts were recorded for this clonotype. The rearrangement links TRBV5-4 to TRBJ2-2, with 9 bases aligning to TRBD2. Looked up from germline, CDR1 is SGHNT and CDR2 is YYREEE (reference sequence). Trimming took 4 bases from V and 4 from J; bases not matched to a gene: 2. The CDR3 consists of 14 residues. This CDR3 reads CASSLLAGTGELFF. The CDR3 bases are TGTGCCAGCAGCCTACTAGCGGGCACCGGGGAGCTGTTTTTT.

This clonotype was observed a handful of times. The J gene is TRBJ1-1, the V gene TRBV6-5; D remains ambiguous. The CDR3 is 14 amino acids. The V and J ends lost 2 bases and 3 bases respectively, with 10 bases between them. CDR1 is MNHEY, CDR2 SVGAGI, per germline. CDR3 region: CASSYTEGDTEAFF. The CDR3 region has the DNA TGTGCCAGCAGTTACACGGAAGGAGACACTGAAGCTTTCTTT.

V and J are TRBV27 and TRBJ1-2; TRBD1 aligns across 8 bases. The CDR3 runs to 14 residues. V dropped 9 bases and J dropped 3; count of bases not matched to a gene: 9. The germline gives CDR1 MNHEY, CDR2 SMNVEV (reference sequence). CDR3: CASSQLQGDYGYTF. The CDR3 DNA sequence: TGTGCCAGTTCCCAACTACAGGGGGACTATGGCTACACCTTC.

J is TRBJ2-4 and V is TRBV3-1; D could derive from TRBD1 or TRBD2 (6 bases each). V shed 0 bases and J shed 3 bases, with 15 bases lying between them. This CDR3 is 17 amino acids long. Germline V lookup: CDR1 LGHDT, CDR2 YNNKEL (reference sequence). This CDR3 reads CASSQDLAGHDKNIQYF. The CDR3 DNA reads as TGTGCCAGCAGCCAAGATTTGGCGGGACACGACAAAAACATTCAGTACTTC.